This T cell receptor beta chain originates from a study of OX40 agonist ivuxolimab in advanced cancers. This clone has just one count. Germline-derived CDR1 and CDR2 are SEHNR and FQNEAQ (reference sequence). CDR3 length: 15 residues. The V and J ends lost 2 bases and 1 base, in that order; junction bases with no gene match: 3. Libraries were prepared by immunoSEQ multiplex PCR; TCRdb keeps only in-frame clonotypes and omits some of them. The sample contains roughly 33,000 clones, around 84% of which appear only once. The rearrangement links TRBV7-9 to TRBJ1-1; 8 bases map to TRBD1. The TCR comes from an adult with an advanced solid tumor such as melanoma, head and neck, liver or kidney cancer. Sequenced here: CD4+ or CD8+ T cells sorted from blood, sampled in a trial of the OX40 agonist ivuxolimab. The CDR3 bases are TGTGCCAGCAGCTTACTGGGACAGGAGAACACTGAAGCTTTCTTT. Translation gives CASSLLGQENTEAFF.